This entry lists 8 T cell receptor beta chains sequenced from one sample in a study of technical replicates of blood from a few donors. The table came from immunoSEQ multiplex PCR; TCRdb's copy has only in-frame clones and leaves some out. The table has roughly 60,000 clones, around 92% seen once. The source material was PBMCs. These receptors came from a human donor in good health. Some clones in this sample may be carry-over from other donors' samples.

The chain links TRBV15 to TRBJ2-5; 8 nucleotides match TRBD1. The trim removed 1 base at V and 5 bases at J, leaving 6 bases unmatched. CDR1 and CDR2 from the germline V gene are LNHNV and YYDKDF (reference sequence). The CDR3 loop spans 15 amino acids. This CDR3 reads CATSRGPGQEETQYF. CDR3 DNA sequence: TGTGCCACCAGCAGAGGCCCGGGACAGGAGGAGACCCAGTACTTC.

J is TRBJ2-1 and V is TRBV15; D perhaps matches TRBD2 (5 bases). This CDR3 contains 16 residues. CDR1 LNHNV and CDR2 YYDKDF come from the germline V gene (reference sequence). Between the trimmed V and J ends, which lost 0 bases and 3 bases, there was a span of 12 bases. The CDR3 DNA reads TGTGCCACCAGCAGAGATCATAGCGTAGTCTACAATGAGCAGTTCTTC. It specifies CATSRDHSVVYNEQFF.

CDR3 nucleotides: TGTGCCAGCAGCGGGGGGAGTTACAATGAGCAGTTCTTC. The encoded protein is CASSGGSYNEQFF. The chain combines TRBV7-6 with TRBJ2-1, with D possibly being TRBD2 (6 bases). V lost 5 bases and J 4 bases, leaving 9 bases between the germline ends. Looked up from germline, CDR1 is SGHVS and CDR2 is FNYEAQ. The CDR3 spans 13 residues.

This clone was seen once. This sequence joins TRBV5-1 and TRBJ1-2, with TRBD1 identical over 9 bases. There are 14 residues in the CDR3. The V gene end was trimmed by 1 base and the J gene end by 8 bases; junction bases not matched to a gene: 6. Per germline, CDR1 SGHRS and CDR2 YFSETQ. This CDR3 is CASSLLDRGGGYTF. CDR3 in DNA: TGCGCCAGCAGCTTGTTGGACAGGGGAGGAGGCTACACCTTC.

In this sample, this clone turned up once. This chain joins TRBV6-4 and TRBJ2-3; no clear D gene. The ends were cut back, 7 bases at V and 1 base at J, with 6 bases in the middle. Germline V gives CDR1 MRHNA, CDR2 SNTAGT. This CDR3 contains 12 residues. This chain's CDR3 is CASTFGTDTQYF. CDR3 nucleotide sequence: TGTGCCAGCACCTTCGGCACAGATACGCAGTATTTT.

V and J are TRBV18 and TRBJ2-3; maybe TRBD2 (7 bases). CDR1 and CDR2 (germline): KGHSH, LQKENI. With 3 bases removed from V and 5 bases from J, the gap between germline ends came to 12 bases. The CDR3 is made up of 14 amino acids. CDR3 sequence: CASSPVGGQDTQYF. The CDR3 nucleotides read TGTGCCAGCTCACCCGTGGGGGGGCAAGATACGCAGTATTTT.

The rearrangement joins TRBV7-9 to TRBJ2-5, with 12 bases identical to TRBD2. V dropped 5 bases and J dropped 5; count of bases not matched to a gene: 6. Germline CDR1 SEHNR, CDR2 FQNEAQ (reference sequence). There are 15 residues in the CDR3. The CDR3 nucleotides are TGTGCCAGCAGCCACGGACTAGCGGGACCTGAGACCCAGTACTTC. Its translation: CASSHGLAGPETQYF.

Here the CDR3 reads CASSLDRAAYEQYF. The CDR3 DNA follows: TGTGCCAGCAGCTTAGACAGGGCGGCCTACGAGCAGTACTTC. The gene calls are TRBV7-2 and TRBJ2-7, with D possibly matching TRBD1 (6 bases). The CDR3 is 14 amino acids. V was pared by 1 base and J by 2 bases, with 9 bases between. The germline gives CDR1 SGHTA, CDR2 FQGNSA.